This entry lists 24 T cell receptor beta chains sequenced from one sample in a study of T cell repertoires in cytomegalovirus infection. TCRdb analysed the reads with MiXCR anew, one entry per CDR3 protein. The repertoire includes about a million distinct CDR3 sequences, roughly 30% of them detected once, and about 14% sits in the top ten. Antigens of these TCRs are unknown. This material consisted of cultured CD8+ T cells from PBMCs, taken from culture after CMV antigen stimulation. Source of these receptors: a human donor in good health (CMV status not recorded). Some clones in this sample may be carry-over from other donors' samples.

This chain links TRBV7-3 with TRBJ2-1, with D unclear. This CDR3 spans 12 amino acids. Trimming shortened V by 5 bases and J by 5 bases, and 7 bases separated the two germline ends. Germline CDR1 SGHTA, CDR2 FQGTGA. CDR3 protein: CASSQHNNEQFF. The DNA for the CDR3 is TGTGCCAGCAGCCAACACAACAATGAGCAGTTCTTC.

V usage is TRBV19 and J usage is TRBJ2-5, with D perhaps TRBD2 (6 bases). Germline loops: CDR1 LNHDA, CDR2 SQIVND (reference sequence). With 6 bases removed from V and 4 bases from J, the gap between germline ends came to 18 bases. The CDR3 is 15 residues long. The chain's CDR3 is CASSWYPREGETQYF. DNA of the CDR3: TGTGCCAGTAGCTGGTACCCGCGGGAAGGAGAGACCCAGTACTTC.

This chain connects TRBV6-4 to TRBJ2-1; D not resolved. CDR1 and CDR2 (germline): MRHNA, SNTAGT. Trimming took 3 bases from V and 3 from J, leaving 12 bases between them. The CDR3 is made up of 15 amino acids. This CDR3 is CASSERPGDYNEQFF. As DNA, the CDR3 is TGTGCCAGCAGTGAACGGCCGGGCGACTACAATGAGCAGTTCTTC.

The genes are TRBV9 and TRBJ1-5; unclear D gene. The V and J ends lost 0 bases and 3 bases respectively, with 10 bases between them. CDR3 length equals 15 residues. Germline V gene data show CDR1 as SGDLS and CDR2 as YYNGEE. CDR3 amino acids: CASSVGGGINQPQHF. CDR3 DNA: TGTGCCAGCAGCGTAGGAGGTGGGATCAATCAGCCCCAGCATTTT.

This clonotype was recorded at least ten times. The chain has TRBV27 and TRBJ1-5, with D possibly TRBD1 on 5 matching bases. In germline, CDR1 is MNHEY, CDR2 SMNVEV (reference sequence). V was clipped by 3 bases and J by 4 bases, with 10 bases between them. The CDR3 has 14 amino acids. The CDR3 DNA reads as TGTGCCAGCAGTTTGCCAGGGACTAATCAGCCCCAGCATTTT. It translates to CASSLPGTNQPQHF.

This rearrangement joins TRBV4-1 to TRBJ1-6; D is unclear. Trimming removed 0 bases from V and 7 bases from J, with 7 bases in between. Germline values: CDR1 MGHRA, CDR2 YSYEKL. The CDR3 totals 14 residues. Written as DNA, the CDR3 is TGCGCCAGCAGCCAAGAACAGTTGAATTCACCCCTCCACTTT. It translates to CASSQEQLNSPLHF.

This clonotype has a count of ten or more. The rearrangement uses TRBV6-1 and TRBJ2-5; 7 nucleotides line up with TRBD1. CDR3 length equals 17 residues. The junction had 7 bases not matched to a gene; V was cut back by 0 bases and J by 0 bases. Germline V CDR1 and CDR2: MNHNS, SASEGT. The CDR3 here is CASSEAKWDSYQETQYF. For the CDR3, the DNA is TGTGCCAGCAGTGAAGCGAAATGGGACAGCTACCAAGAGACCCAGTACTTC.

V usage is TRBV6-1 and J usage is TRBJ1-1; D remains unclear. Germline V gene lookup returns CDR1 MNHNS and CDR2 SASEGT. V lost 8 bases, J lost 4 bases, and 11 bases lay in between. CDR3 length: 12 residues. CDR3 coding DNA: TGTGCCAGCGCGAGGAAGGGCACTGAAGCTTTCTTT. Protein product: CASARKGTEAFF.

The chain has TRBV19 and TRBJ2-1, with unresolved D. The ends were cut back, 3 bases at V and 3 bases at J, with 12 bases in the middle. Per the germline V gene, CDR1 is LNHDA and CDR2 is SQIVND (reference sequence). The CDR3 sequence is 15 residues long. The CDR3 sequence: CASSMEKGHYNEQFF. The CDR3 DNA reads TGTGCCAGTAGTATGGAGAAGGGCCACTACAATGAGCAGTTCTTC.

This clonotype came up a few times. The rearrangement uses TRBV4-1 and TRBJ2-3; 7 nucleotides align to TRBD1. Germline CDR1 reads MGHRA; CDR2 reads YSYEKL. This CDR3 has 15 amino acids. The J segment lost 3 bases and the V segment lost 5 bases, leaving 8 bases of the junction unmatched. Here the CDR3 reads CASSSRQGTTDTQYF. CDR3 DNA: TGCGCCAGCAGCTCCCGACAGGGAACAACAGATACGCAGTATTTT.

The V and J genes are TRBV7-6 and TRBJ1-2; TRBD1 matches 8 bases. This CDR3 has 14 amino acids. Germline V gene data show CDR1 as SGHVS and CDR2 as FNYEAQ. V dropped 5 bases and J dropped 6; count of bases not matched to a gene: 8. The CDR3 DNA is TGTGCCAGCAGCACCTACAGGGGGGCTGATGGCTACACCTTC. Protein sequence: CASSTYRGADGYTF.

V usage is TRBV7-9 and J usage is TRBJ1-2; D remains unclear. Trimming took off 5 bases at V and 8 bases at J, with 15 bases between the two ends. The germline gives CDR1 SEHNR, CDR2 FQNEAQ (reference sequence). The CDR3 has 13 amino acids. The CDR3 sequence: CASSPSVQWGYTF. The CDR3 DNA is TGTGCCAGCAGCCCCTCAGTCCAGTGGGGCTACACCTTC.

This clonotype was found many times. The J gene is TRBJ1-5, the V gene TRBV5-5; 9 bases match TRBD1. The CDR3 is 14 residues long. CDR1 and CDR2 from the germline V gene are SGHKS and YYEKEE (reference sequence). J lost 2 bases, V lost 3 bases, and 0 bases had no gene match. DNA for the CDR3: TGTGCCAGCAGCTGGACAGGGGGCAATCAGCCCCAGCATTTT. Translated, it gives CASSWTGGNQPQHF.

This chain links TRBV27 with TRBJ1-1, with 8 nucleotides matching TRBD1. The CDR3 covers 15 residues. Germline-derived CDR1 and CDR2 are MNHEY and SMNVEV (reference sequence). With 5 bases clipped from V and 2 bases from J, the junction kept 7 bases outside the gene matches. The CDR3 is CASSEARGPNTEAFF. DNA for the CDR3: TGTGCCAGCAGTGAGGCCAGGGGGCCCAACACTGAAGCTTTCTTT.

The chain uses TRBV7-9 and TRBJ1-1; 10 bases match TRBD1. The germline V gene encodes CDR1 SEHNR and CDR2 FQNEAQ (reference sequence). V was pared by 1 base and J by 2 bases, with 7 bases of the junction left unmatched. The length of the CDR3 is 17 residues. The DNA for the CDR3 is TGTGCCAGCAGCTTAGGAGGGGACAGGGGCTTTAACACTGAAGCTTTCTTT. It codes for CASSLGGDRGFNTEAFF.

The V and J genes are TRBV7-8 and TRBJ2-2; the D gene is possibly TRBD1 (5 bases). V dropped 0 bases and J dropped 1 base, with 18 bases sitting between them. Germline-derived CDR1 and CDR2 are SGHVS and FQNEAQ. The CDR3 runs to 19 residues. This chain's CDR3 is CASSLAPPGYRRNTGELFF. The CDR3 DNA follows: TGTGCCAGCAGCTTAGCCCCCCCCGGGTACAGGAGGAACACCGGGGAGCTGTTTTTT.

With respect to this clonotype: One end of the junction does not line up with germline, which may come from a read error. The V gene is TRBV4-1, the J gene TRBJ2-7; D is possibly TRBD1 (6 bases). The CDR3 spans 14 residues. Germline V gene lookup returns CDR1 MGHRA and CDR2 YSYEKL. Here the CDR3 reads CASSLRQVNYERYF. The CDR3 nucleotides read TGCGCCAGCAGCCTCAGACAGGTTAACTACGAGCGGTACTTC.

V and J are TRBV27 and TRBJ1-2; D remains unclear. Germline CDR1 MNHEY, CDR2 SMNVEV (reference sequence). Deletions cut 5 bases from V and 4 bases from J, with 11 bases between. The CDR3 extends over 13 amino acids. The CDR3 DNA reads TGTGCCAGCAGTCCCGGGGTGAGCTATGGCTACACCTTC. Translated: CASSPGVSYGYTF.

The chain carries TRBV5-5 and TRBJ2-1, with a weak D call TRBD1 (6 bases). This CDR3 spans 17 amino acids. Germline V gene lookup returns CDR1 SGHKS and CDR2 YYEKEE (reference sequence). V lost 4 bases, J lost 0 bases, and 17 bases lay in between. The CDR3 protein is CASSALTGQSSYNEQFF. As DNA, the CDR3 is TGTGCCAGCAGCGCGCTGACAGGCCAGAGCTCCTACAATGAGCAGTTCTTC.

This clonotype came up many times. This sequence joins TRBV6-5 and TRBJ1-4; D might be TRBD1 (5 bases). The V end was cut by 0 bases, the J end by 7 bases, with 12 bases between. CDR1 and CDR2 from the germline V gene are MNHEY and SVGAGI. The CDR3 contains 15 residues. CDR3 coding DNA: TGTGCCAGCAGTTACTCAAGGGCAGGGTCTGAAAAACTGTTTTTT. It yields the protein CASSYSRAGSEKLFF.

This clonotype turned up a few times. The chain is built from TRBV4-1 and TRBJ1-1; 9 bases are a match to TRBD1. The length of the CDR3 is 15 residues. Germline CDR1 MGHRA, CDR2 YSYEKL. V gave up 1 base and J gave up 4 bases; unmatched junction bases: 4. The CDR3 DNA sequence: TGCGCCAGCAGCCAAGGGACAGGGGTTGTCACTGAAGCTTTCTTT. This codes for CASSQGTGVVTEAFF.

The rearrangement links TRBV13 to TRBJ2-1; 7 bases line up with TRBD1. The V gene end was trimmed by 3 bases and the J gene end by 8 bases; junction bases not matched to a gene: 10. CDR3 length: 15 residues. Germline values: CDR1 PRHDT, CDR2 FYEKMQ (reference sequence). The CDR3 DNA reads as TGTGCCAGCAGCTTTGAAGACAGGGCGATCGATGAGCAGTTCTTC. It is translated as CASSFEDRAIDEQFF.

Only a few counts were recorded for this clonotype. The rearrangement uses TRBV6-1 and TRBJ1-2; TRBD1 agrees at 8 bases. The CDR3 totals 13 residues. Germline loops: CDR1 MNHNS, CDR2 SASEGT. The trim removed 8 bases at V and 8 bases at J, leaving 10 bases unmatched. The CDR3 protein is CASLTGAIEGYTF. The CDR3 DNA is TGTGCCAGCTTGACAGGGGCGATTGAAGGCTACACCTTC.

The CDR3: CAISESSTGQTEAFF. The DNA of the CDR3 is TGTGCCATCAGTGAGTCGAGTACAGGGCAGACTGAAGCTTTCTTT. The V and J genes are TRBV10-3 and TRBJ1-1; perhaps TRBD1 as D (6 bases). V lost 0 bases and J lost 5, with 13 bases in between. The CDR3 sequence is 15 residues long. Germline V gene data show CDR1 as ENHRY and CDR2 as SYGVKD.